The 13 T cell receptor beta chains presented below share a single source sample, sequenced in a study of blood T cell repertoires in COVID-19 (dated by TCRdb to the early 2020s). Library construction relied on the immunoSEQ multiplex PCR assay. Entries here come from immuneACCESS through TCRdb and include only in-frame sequences with V and J called. Some clones fail to appear in such tables; in the studies checked, an unresolved V gene covers under half of the shortfall, and the cause of the remainder is unknown. For this sample there are about 34,000 clones; about 94% appear just once. Together, the top ten hold less than 5.5% of the sample. The sequencing input was peripheral blood. Receptor source: a human donor in a cohort sampled during active COVID-19.

The table lists this clone with a count of one. The chain employs TRBV19 and TRBJ1-1; D unclear. The germline V gene encodes CDR1 LNHDA and CDR2 SQIVND (reference sequence). V dropped 11 bases and J dropped 5 bases, with 12 bases sitting between them. The CDR3 has 11 residues. CDR3 in DNA: TGTGCCGCGGCGGCGGGGACTGAAGCTTTCTTT. This gives the protein CAAAAGTEAFF.

V gene TRBV3-1 (or the pseudogene TRBV3-2) combines with J gene TRBJ1-2; D is unresolved. Germline-derived CDR1 and CDR2 are LGHDT and YNNKEL (reference sequence). The CDR3 contains 15 residues. Trimming took off 5 bases at V and 11 bases at J, with 24 bases between the two ends. CDR3 loop: CASSASRRGSKLYTF. CDR3 DNA sequence: TGTGCCAGCAGCGCCTCCCGGCGGGGTTCTAAACTTTACACCTTC.

This clone appeared once. The rearrangement joins TRBV30 to TRBJ1-6, with 8 nucleotides matching TRBD1. Germline V gene lookup returns CDR1 GTSNPN and CDR2 SVGIG (reference sequence). Germline trimming cut 5 bases from V and 10 bases from J; bases unmatched to any gene: 13. CDR3 length: 15 amino acids. The CDR3 protein is CAWEAGRGQGSPLHF. In DNA form, the CDR3 reads TGTGCCTGGGAAGCCGGCAGGGGGCAAGGGTCACCCCTCCACTTT.

CDR3 DNA sequence: TGCGCCAGCAGCTTGGTTGGGGCGAACACTGAAGCTTTCTTT. Translation: CASSLVGANTEAFF. This chain connects TRBV5-1 to TRBJ1-1; TRBD1 might be the D (5 bases). Trimming shortened V by 0 bases and J by 1 base, and 7 bases separated the two germline ends. This CDR3 spans 14 amino acids. Germline V lookup: CDR1 SGHRS, CDR2 YFSETQ.

The V call is TRBV10-1, the J call TRBJ1-1; D gene uncertain. V shed 0 bases and J shed 3 bases, with 11 bases lying between them. CDR1 is WNHNN, CDR2 SYGVQD, per germline (reference sequence). CDR3 length equals 15 residues. The CDR3 DNA reads as TGCGCCAGCAGTGAGTCGGTAGGCGGGTACACTGAAGCTTTCTTT. The encoded protein is CASSESVGGYTEAFF.

This clone has just one count. The V and J genes are TRBV5-6 and TRBJ2-1; 10 bases fit TRBD2. Germline CDR1 is SGHDT and CDR2 is YYEEEE. CDR3 length: 14 residues. V shed 2 bases, J shed 7 bases, and the junction held 3 bases outside the gene matches. CDR3 DNA sequence: TGTGCCAGCAGCTTCCCGACTAGCGGGAATGAGCAGTTCTTC. This sequence encodes CASSFPTSGNEQFF. The variable domain in full, completed from reference TRBV5-6 and TRBJ2-1, reads DAGVTQSPTHLIKTRGQQVTLRCSPKSGHDTVSWYQQALGQGPQFIFQYYEEEERQRGNFPDRFSGHQFPNYSSELNVNALLLGDSALYLCASSFPTSGNEQFFGPGTRLTVL.

The chain uses TRBV7-9 and TRBJ2-2, with D perhaps matching TRBD2 (6 bases). The V end lost 8 bases, the J end lost 10 bases, and 20 bases lay between the germline ends. The CDR3 is 14 residues long. Germline CDR1 is SEHNR and CDR2 is FQNEAQ (reference sequence). The CDR3 DNA follows: TGTGCCAGCGGAGGAGGGATAACTGAAACGGAGCTGTTTTTT. Protein: CASGGGITETELFF.

The chain joins TRBV5-1 to TRBJ2-3, with TRBD2 identical over 11 bases. V shed 4 bases, J shed 4 bases, and the junction held 2 bases outside the gene matches. The CDR3 consists of 14 residues. The germline V gene encodes CDR1 SGHRS and CDR2 YFSETQ. CDR3 nucleotide sequence: TGCGCCAGCAGCCTAGCGGGAGGCCCAGATACGCAGTATTTT. It specifies CASSLAGGPDTQYF.

A word on this clone: One junction end disagrees with the germline gene, perhaps due to a read error. The rearrangement uses TRBV15 and TRBJ1-4; D not certain. This CDR3 comprises 15 residues. Per the germline V gene, CDR1 is LNHNV and CDR2 is YYDKDF (reference sequence). This chain's CDR3 is CATSGDETRNEKLFF. CDR3 DNA: TGTGCCACCAGCGGAGATGAAACGCGGAATGAAAAACTGTTTTTT.

CDR3 DNA sequence: TGCGCCAGCAGCCAGGGACAGGGGGCAGAGAGAGCGAACACTGAAGCTTTCTTT. Protein sequence: CASSQGQGAERANTEAFF. V is TRBV5-1 and J is TRBJ1-1; 12 bases are shared with TRBD1. Per germline, CDR1 SGHRS and CDR2 YFSETQ. The CDR3 spans 18 residues. J was trimmed by 1 base and V by 4 bases; bases with no gene match: 11.

The chain recombines TRBV6-1 with TRBJ2-2; no reliable D call. The CDR3 length is 16 residues. V lost 3 bases and J lost 2, with 13 bases in between. Germline V gene lookup returns CDR1 MNHNS and CDR2 SASEGT. The CDR3 spells CASSEWSPANTGELFF. The CDR3 DNA is TGTGCCAGCAGTGAGTGGAGTCCGGCTAACACCGGGGAGCTGTTTTTT.

Here the CDR3 DNA reads TGTGCCAGCAGCTCCTTAGCGGGAGGGCCCAATGAGCAGTTCTTC. It is translated as CASSSLAGGPNEQFF. This chain uses TRBV7-9 with TRBJ2-1; 11 bases line up with TRBD2. The V gene end was trimmed by 4 bases and the J gene end by 6 bases; junction bases not matched to a gene: 5. There are 15 residues in the CDR3. Germline V gene sequence: CDR1 SEHNR, CDR2 FQNEAQ (reference sequence).

The V gene is TRBV5-1, the J gene TRBJ2-5; 13 bases match TRBD2. Germline V CDR1 and CDR2: SGHRS, YFSETQ. The CDR3 spans 18 residues. The V segment lost 3 bases and the J segment 5 bases; nucleotides outside the gene matches: 13. The CDR3 DNA reads as TGCGCCAGCAGCTCACAGCCTACTAGCGGGAGGGCCGGGGAGACCCAGTACTTC. Its translation: CASSSQPTSGRAGETQYF.